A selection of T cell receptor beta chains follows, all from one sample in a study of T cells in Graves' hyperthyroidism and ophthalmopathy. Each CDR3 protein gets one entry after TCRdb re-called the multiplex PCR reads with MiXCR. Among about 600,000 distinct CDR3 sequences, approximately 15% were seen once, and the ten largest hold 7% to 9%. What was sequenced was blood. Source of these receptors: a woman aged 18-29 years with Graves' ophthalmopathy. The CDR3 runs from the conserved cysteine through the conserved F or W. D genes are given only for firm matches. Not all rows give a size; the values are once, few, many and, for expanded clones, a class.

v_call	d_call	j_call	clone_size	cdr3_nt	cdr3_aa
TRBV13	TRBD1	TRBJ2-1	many	TGTGCCAGCAGCCGCTTCCGGGACAGGCTTTACAATGAGCAGTTCTTC	CASSRFRDRLYNEQFF
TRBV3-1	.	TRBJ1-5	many	TGTGCCAGCAGCCAACCGGGAGTCAATCAGCCCCAGCATTTT	CASSQPGVNQPQHF
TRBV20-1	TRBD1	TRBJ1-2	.	TGCAGTGCTAGGGACAGGGACTATGGCTACACCTTC	CSARDRDYGYTF
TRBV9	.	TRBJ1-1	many	TGTGCCAGCATCCGGCGGAGGAACACTGAAGCTTTCTTT	CASIRRRNTEAFF
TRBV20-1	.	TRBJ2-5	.	TGCAGCCCCCGGCGGTCGGCATCCCAAGAGACCCAGTACTTC	CSPRRSASQETQYF
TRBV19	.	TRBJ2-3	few	TGTGCCAGTAGTATGATGGATACGCAGTATTTT	CASSMMDTQYF
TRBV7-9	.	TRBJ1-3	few	TGTGCCAGCGCTTTTGGAAACACCATATATTTT	CASAFGNTIYF
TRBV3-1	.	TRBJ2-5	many	TGTGCCAGCAGCCAAGGGGGGGCAGGGGAGACCCAGTACTTC	CASSQGGAGETQYF
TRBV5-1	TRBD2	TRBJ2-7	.	TGCGCCAGCAGCCATGGGACTAGTAAATCCTACGAGCAGTACTTC	CASSHGTSKSYEQYF
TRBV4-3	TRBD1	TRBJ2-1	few	TGCGCCAGCAGCCAATCGGACAGGAGGCTATATGGGCAGTTCTTC	CASSQSDRRLYGQFF
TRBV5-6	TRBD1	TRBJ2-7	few	TGTGCCAGCAGCTCCGGGACAGGGATGGGCGAGCAGTACTTC	CASSSGTGMGEQYF
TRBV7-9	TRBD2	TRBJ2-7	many	TGTGCCAGCAGCTTAGAGCGGACTAGCGGGATCAGGCAGTACTTC	CASSLERTSGIRQYF
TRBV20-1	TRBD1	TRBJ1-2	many	TGCAGTGCTCCCTATGGGACAGGGGGAGGGTATGGCTACACCTTC	CSAPYGTGGGYGYTF
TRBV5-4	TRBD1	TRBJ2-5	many	TGTGCCAGCACGGACAGGGTAGAGACCCAGTACTTC	CASTDRVETQYF
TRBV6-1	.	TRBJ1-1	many	TGTGCCAGCAGTTATGGCTCTTTGACGCAGGACACTGAAGCTTTCTTT	CASSYGSLTQDTEAFF
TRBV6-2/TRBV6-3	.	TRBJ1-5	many	TGTGCCAGCAGTTACTCGAAAGGATTCCCCCTCAATCAGCCCCAGCATTTT	CASSYSKGFPLNQPQHF
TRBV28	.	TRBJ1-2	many	TGTGCCAGCAGGACGGACACCCTGGAGGACACCTTC	CASRTDTLEDTF
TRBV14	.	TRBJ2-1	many	TGTGCCAGCAGCCAAGGGCAGTCTTACTACAATGAGCAGTTCTTC	CASSQGQSYYNEQFF
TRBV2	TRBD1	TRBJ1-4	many	TGTGCCAGCAGTGCCCGGGACAGGGCGGGTAATGAAAAACTGTTTTTT	CASSARDRAGNEKLFF
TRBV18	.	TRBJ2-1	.	TGTGCCAGCTCAGGTACCGGCGGACTATCCAATGAGCAGTTCTTC	CASSGTGGLSNEQFF
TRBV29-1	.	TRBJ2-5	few	TGCAGCGTTGTAAGTCCAGGGAGGGAGACCCAGTACTTC	CSVVSPGRETQYF
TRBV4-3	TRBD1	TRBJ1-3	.	TGCGCCAGCAGCCAAGCCCTAGACAGGGGCCGGACTGGAAACACCATATATTTT	CASSQALDRGRTGNTIYF
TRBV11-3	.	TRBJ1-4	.	TGTGCCAGCAGCTCCCGATCGTCCGAAAAACTGTTTTTT	CASSSRSSEKLFF
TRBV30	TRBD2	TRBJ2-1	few	TGTGCCGGAGGTACGGGAGGGCGGGTAGGTGAGCAGTTCTTC	CAGGTGGRVGEQFF
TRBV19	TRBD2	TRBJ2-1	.	TGTGCCAGTAGTATCTTGGGGGGACTAGTGAATGAGCAGTTCTTC	CASSILGGLVNEQFF
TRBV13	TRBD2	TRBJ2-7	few	TGTGCCAGCAGCCCCTTTTCAGGGAGGGTCTCCGAGCAGTACTTC	CASSPFSGRVSEQYF
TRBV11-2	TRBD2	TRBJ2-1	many	TGTGCCAGCAGCTTAGGTCCAGCGGGAGCCTACAATGAGCAGTTCTTC	CASSLGPAGAYNEQFF
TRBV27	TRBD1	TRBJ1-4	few	TGTGCCAGCAGTTTATCGAGGGGACAGCCCCGGCGGGGTGAAAAACTGTTTTTT	CASSLSRGQPRRGEKLFF
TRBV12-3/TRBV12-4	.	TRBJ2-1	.	TGTGCCAGCAGTTCACACCTAGCTGAAATATACAATGAGCAGTTCTTC	CASSSHLAEIYNEQFF
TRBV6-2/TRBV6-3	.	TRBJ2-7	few	TGTGCCAGCAGTTACCCGACTTCTGCAGGAACCTACGAGCAGTACTTC	CASSYPTSAGTYEQYF
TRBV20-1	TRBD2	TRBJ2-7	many	TGCAGTGCTCCTAGCGGGATTCCCTACGAGCAGTACTTC	CSAPSGIPYEQYF
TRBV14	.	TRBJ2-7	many	TGTGCCAGCAGCCCCTTGCCCGCCGGGACACAAGACTACGAGCAGTACTTC	CASSPLPAGTQDYEQYF
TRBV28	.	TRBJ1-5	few	TGTGCCAGCAGTTTGAGCGAGTCCCAGCATTTT	CASSLSESQHF
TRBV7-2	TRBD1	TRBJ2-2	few	TGTGCCAGCAGCTTAGGAAACGGACAGGGGGCGCACGGGGAGCTGTTTTTT	CASSLGNGQGAHGELFF
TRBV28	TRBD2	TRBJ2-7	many	TGTGCCAGCAGTTTAGGTGTGGGACTAGGAGGACCCCTCTCCTACGAGCAGTACTTC	CASSLGVGLGGPLSYEQYF
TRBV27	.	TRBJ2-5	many	TGTGCCAGCAGTCCTATCTATACGATGGGCCAAGAGACCCAGTACTTC	CASSPIYTMGQETQYF
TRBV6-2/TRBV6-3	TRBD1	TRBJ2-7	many	TGTGCCACCTCACAGGGGTTCGACGAGCAGTACTTC	CATSQGFDEQYF
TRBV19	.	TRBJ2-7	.	TGTGCCAGTAGTGCCGGGCGGGCGAGCTCCTACGAGCAGTACTTC	CASSAGRASSYEQYF
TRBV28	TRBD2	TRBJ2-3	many	TGTGCCAGCGTTGCGGGAGGGCGCACAGATACGCAGTATTTT	CASVAGGRTDTQYF
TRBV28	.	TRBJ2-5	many	TGTGCCTCGGGGTTAGACTCGGAGACCCAGTACTTC	CASGLDSETQYF
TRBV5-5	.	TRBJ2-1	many	TGTGCCAGCAGCGAGGACACGTTGCAGTTCTTC	CASSEDTLQFF
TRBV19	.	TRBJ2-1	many	TGTGCCAGTAGTACACCGGTGCAGGTCTCGGGACTCCCAAGATACAATGAGCAGTTCTTC	CASSTPVQVSGLPRYNEQFF
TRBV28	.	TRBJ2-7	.	TGTGCCAGCAGTTTGTTGCAGGGGAGGCAGCAGTACTTC	CASSLLQGRQQYF
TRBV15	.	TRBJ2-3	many	TGTGCCACCAGCAGAGATCCAGGGGCTGGCACAGATACGCAGTATTTT	CATSRDPGAGTDTQYF
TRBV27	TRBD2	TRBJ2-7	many	TGTGCCAGCAGTTTATGGTATCTAGCGGGGAACGAGCAGTACTTC	CASSLWYLAGNEQYF
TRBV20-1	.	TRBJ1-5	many	TGCAGTGCTAGAGATCAACAGGTCGGTGGGCCCCAGCATTTT	CSARDQQVGGPQHF
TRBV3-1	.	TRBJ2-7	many	TGTGCCAGCAGCCAAGTAGGACTGCCTTCCTACGAGCAGTACTTC	CASSQVGLPSYEQYF
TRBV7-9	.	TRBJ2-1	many	TGTGCCAGCAGCTTAGAACAGACCGCCTACAATGAGCAGTTCTTC	CASSLEQTAYNEQFF
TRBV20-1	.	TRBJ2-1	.	TGCAGTGCTAGGCCTACTTCAATGAATGAGCAGTTCTTC	CSARPTSMNEQFF
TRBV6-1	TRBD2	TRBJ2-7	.	TGTGCCAGCAGTATATATGGCAGGGGACTAGCGGGAGTACGGAACGAGCAGTACTTC	CASSIYGRGLAGVRNEQYF
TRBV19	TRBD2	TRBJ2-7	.	TGTGCCAGTAGCACCCGAGGCGGGAGTCTTAGGTACGAGCAGTACTTC	CASSTRGGSLRYEQYF
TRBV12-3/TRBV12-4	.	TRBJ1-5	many	TGTGCCAGCAGTCCGGAAATGGGGAATCAGCCCCAGCATTTT	CASSPEMGNQPQHF
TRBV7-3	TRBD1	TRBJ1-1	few	TGTGCCAGTAGTATATCGGACAGGGGTAACACTGAAGCTTTCTTT	CASSISDRGNTEAFF